This T cell receptor (beta chain) was identified in a study of blood T cell repertoires in COVID-19. Here immunoSEQ multiplex PCR was the method, and the copy in TCRdb shows in-frame clones only, minus some. The sample records about 320,000 clones, approximately 90% being singletons. Germline CDR1 and CDR2: SGHTA and FQGNSA. CDR3 length equals 15 residues. With V trimmed by 0 bases and J by 0 bases, 2 bases remained unmatched. The material sequenced was peripheral blood. This receptor was identified in a woman under 40 with COVID-19, enrolled during active disease. The chain employs TRBV7-2 and TRBJ2-7, with 7 bases that match TRBD1. CDR3 sequence (DNA): TGTGCCAGCAGCTTAGCCGGGACAGCCTCCTACGAGCAGTACTTC. As protein: CASSLAGTASYEQYF.